These 15 T cell receptor beta chains were all obtained from the same sample, sequenced in a study of glioma-infiltrating T cells after dendritic cell vaccination. Time point: after dendritic cell vaccination, including at tumor progression/relapse. Here immunoSEQ multiplex PCR was the method, and the copy in TCRdb shows in-frame clones only, minus some. The table includes 85,000 to 100,000 clones, approximately 80% detected once. The specimen comprised blood, sampled after dendritic cell vaccination. The receptors were gathered from a human donor with glioblastoma.

This chain links TRBV5-1 with TRBJ2-7; 14 nucleotides align to TRBD2. CDR1 SGHRS and CDR2 YFSETQ come from the germline V gene. This CDR3 spans 15 amino acids. V lost 3 bases, J lost 2 bases, and 1 base stayed unmatched. The CDR3 loop is CASSWTSGGTYEQYF. CDR3 bases: TGCGCCAGCAGCTGGACTAGCGGGGGGACCTACGAGCAGTACTTC.

This chain links TRBV13 with TRBJ2-2, with a weak D call TRBD2 (6 bases). The V gene lost 5 bases and the J gene lost 9 bases, with 25 bases spanning the gap. Germline assignment: CDR1 PRHDT and CDR2 FYEKMQ (reference sequence). The CDR3 is 17 amino acids. This CDR3 is CASSLRGTPISARELFF. CDR3 nucleotide sequence: TGTGCCAGCAGCCTCCGTGGGACTCCCATTTCGGCCCGGGAGCTGTTTTTT.

This clone was counted a few times. V and J are TRBV18 and TRBJ2-1; no clear D. In germline, CDR1 is KGHSH, CDR2 LQKENI. V gave up 4 bases and J gave up 2 bases, with 12 bases separating them. The CDR3 has 15 residues. The chain's CDR3 is CASSLLVSPYNEQFF. The CDR3 DNA reads as TGTGCCAGCTCACTTTTAGTGTCCCCCTACAATGAGCAGTTCTTC.

This chain links TRBV5-1 with TRBJ2-7, with 11 bases lining up with TRBD1. The CDR3 contains 14 residues. Germline CDR1 and CDR2: SGHRS and YFSETQ. The ends lost 4 bases at V and 6 bases at J; junction bases unmatched: 6. CDR3 sequence: CASSVGTGGVEQYF. DNA of the CDR3: TGCGCCAGCAGCGTTGGGACAGGGGGTGTCGAGCAGTACTTC. The variable domain in full, with the rest retrieved from reference TRBV5-1 and TRBJ2-7, is KAGVTQTPRYLIKTRGQQVTLSCSPISGHRSVSWYQQTPGQGLQFLFEYFSETQRNKGNFPGRFSGRQFSNSRSEMNVSTLELGDSALYLCASSVGTGGVEQYFGPGTRLTVT.

For the CDR3, the DNA is TGTGCCATCAACACGGGGGTCGCCGGGGAGCTGTTTTTT. Its protein product is CAINTGVAGELFF. The rearrangement uses TRBV10-3 and TRBJ2-2, with D maybe TRBD2 (6 bases). V was pared by 7 bases and J by 6 bases, with 12 bases between. The CDR3 loop spans 13 amino acids. Germline values: CDR1 ENHRY, CDR2 SYGVKD.

This clone was observed a single time. The gene calls are TRBV6-5 and TRBJ1-2; possible D gene TRBD1, 6 bases. V was cut by 6 bases and J by 0 bases, with 14 bases left in between. CDR1 is MNHEY and CDR2 is SVGAGI in the germline V gene. The CDR3 runs to 15 residues. CDR3 sequence: CASRPATGANYGYTF. Here the CDR3 DNA reads TGTGCCAGCAGACCCGCGACAGGAGCTAACTATGGCTACACCTTC.

This clone has a single count. The chain recombines TRBV6-1 with TRBJ1-1; TRBD1 might be the D (5 bases). V gave up 9 bases and J gave up 3 bases, with 8 bases separating them. Germline V gene lookup returns CDR1 MNHNS and CDR2 SASEGT. The CDR3 has 11 amino acids. The CDR3 is CARGQYTEAFF. CDR3 sequence (DNA): TGTGCCAGGGGGCAGTACACTGAAGCTTTCTTT.

This clone was picked up one time. This rearrangement joins TRBV5-1 to TRBJ2-1; D possibly corresponds to TRBD2 (6 bases). Trimming took off 5 bases at V and 4 bases at J, with 16 bases between the two ends. Germline CDR1 is SGHRS and CDR2 is YFSETQ. The CDR3 spans 15 residues. CDR3 nucleotide sequence: TGCGCCAGCAGTGCCGGAGGGACTCCATACAATGAGCAGTTCTTC. Amino acid sequence: CASSAGGTPYNEQFF.

This clone was observed a handful of times. J is TRBJ2-1 and V is TRBV5-1, with 7 nucleotides matching TRBD1. This CDR3 contains 12 residues. Germline V gene sequence: CDR1 SGHRS, CDR2 YFSETQ. J gave up 16 bases and V 4 bases, and 11 bases lay outside the gene matches. In DNA, the CDR3 is TGCGCCAGCAGCCTACCTGGGACAGCGATTTTCTTC. Amino acid sequence: CASSLPGTAIFF.

The chain combines TRBV6-5 with TRBJ1-2; D perhaps matches TRBD1 (5 bases). Trimming took 6 bases from V and 7 from J, leaving 21 bases between them. The CDR3 extends over 15 amino acids. The germline V gene encodes CDR1 MNHEY and CDR2 SVGAGI. Written as DNA, the CDR3 is TGTGCCAGCAGCAGCATTACAAGGGGCGGTTTTGGCTACACCTTC. Translating it yields CASSSITRGGFGYTF.

The chain employs TRBV25-1 and TRBJ1-1; unclear D gene. The germline V and J ends were trimmed by 4 bases and 4 bases, with 7 bases remaining between them. The germline V gene encodes CDR1 MGHDK and CDR2 SYGVNS. The CDR3 loop spans 12 amino acids. The CDR3 bases are TGTGCCAGCAGTGCGAGCGGCACTGAAGCTTTCTTT. Its translation: CASSASGTEAFF.

This clone was recorded once. The rearrangement joins TRBV6-1 to TRBJ2-7; 7 bases fit TRBD1. V lost 4 bases to trimming and J lost 6 bases; unmatched junction nucleotides: 6. CDR1 and CDR2 (germline): MNHNS, SASEGT. This CDR3 comprises 13 residues. The CDR3: CASSVPTGVEQYF. The CDR3 DNA reads as TGTGCCAGCAGTGTACCTACAGGGGTCGAGCAGTACTTC.

The chain links TRBV29-1 to TRBJ2-5; weak D call: TRBD2 (5 bases). Between the trimmed V and J ends, which lost 0 bases and 7 bases, there was a span of 12 bases. In germline, CDR1 is SQVTM, CDR2 ANQGSEA. This CDR3 is 13 amino acids long. The CDR3 here is CSVEDSGSGTQYF. DNA for the CDR3: TGCAGCGTTGAAGATAGTGGGAGTGGGACCCAGTACTTC.

The chain carries TRBV29-1 and TRBJ2-1; TRBD2 matches at 10 bases. The germline gives CDR1 SQVTM, CDR2 ANQGSEA. The CDR3 totals 16 residues. Trimming took 6 bases from V and 3 from J; bases not matched to a gene: 11. CDR3 residues: CSVTATSGTDYNEQFF. The DNA for the CDR3 is TGCAGCGTGACTGCTACTAGCGGGACTGACTACAATGAGCAGTTCTTC.

This rearrangement joins TRBV2 to TRBJ1-5; D is possibly TRBD1 (5 bases). The CDR3 covers 16 residues. V shed 6 bases and J shed 0 bases, with 15 bases lying between them. The germline CDR1 and CDR2 sequences are SNHLY and FYNNEI. CDR3 DNA sequence: TGTGCCAGCAGCCGGGGGTGGGGGGATAGCAATCAGCCCCAGCATTTT. Protein: CASSRGWGDSNQPQHF. The variable domain in full, with the rest retrieved from reference TRBV2 and TRBJ1-5, is EPEVTQTPSHQVTQMGQEVILRCVPISNHLYFYWYRQILGQKVEFLVSFYNNEISEKSEIFDDQFSVERPDGSNFTLKIRSTKLEDSAMYFCASSRGWGDSNQPQHFGDGTRLSIL.